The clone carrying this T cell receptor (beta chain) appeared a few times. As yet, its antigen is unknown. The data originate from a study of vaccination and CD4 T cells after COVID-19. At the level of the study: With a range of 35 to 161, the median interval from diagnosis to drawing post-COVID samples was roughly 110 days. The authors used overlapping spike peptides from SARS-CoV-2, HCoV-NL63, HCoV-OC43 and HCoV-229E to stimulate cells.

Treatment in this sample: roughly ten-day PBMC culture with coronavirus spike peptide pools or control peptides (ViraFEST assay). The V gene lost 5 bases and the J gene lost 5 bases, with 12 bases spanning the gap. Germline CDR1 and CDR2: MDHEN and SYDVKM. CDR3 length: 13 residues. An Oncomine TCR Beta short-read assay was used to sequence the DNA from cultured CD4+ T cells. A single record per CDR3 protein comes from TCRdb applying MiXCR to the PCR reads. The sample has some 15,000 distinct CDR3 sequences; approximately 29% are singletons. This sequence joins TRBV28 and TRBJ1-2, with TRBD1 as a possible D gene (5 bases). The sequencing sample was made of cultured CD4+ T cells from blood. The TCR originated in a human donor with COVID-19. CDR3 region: CASSIGQGYGYTF. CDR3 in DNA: TGTGCCAGCAGTATCGGCCAGGGATATGGCTACACCTTC.